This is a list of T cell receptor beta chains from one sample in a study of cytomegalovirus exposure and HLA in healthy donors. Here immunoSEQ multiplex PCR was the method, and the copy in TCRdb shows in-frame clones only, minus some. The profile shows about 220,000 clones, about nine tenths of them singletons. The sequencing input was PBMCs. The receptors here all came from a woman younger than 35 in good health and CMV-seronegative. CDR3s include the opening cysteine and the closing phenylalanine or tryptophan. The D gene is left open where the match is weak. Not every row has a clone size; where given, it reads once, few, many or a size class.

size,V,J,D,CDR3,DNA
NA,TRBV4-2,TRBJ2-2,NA,CASSQDESRGGHGELFF,TGTGCCAGCAGCCAAGATGAATCCAGGGGCGGTCACGGGGAGCTGTTTTTT
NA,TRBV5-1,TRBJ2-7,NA,CASSLASHRDPPYEQYF,TGCGCCAGCAGCTTGGCGTCCCACAGGGATCCCCCCTACGAGCAGTACTTC
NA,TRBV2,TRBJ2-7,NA,CASQGTLSYEQYF,TGTGCCAGCCAGGGGACCCTCTCCTACGAGCAGTACTTC
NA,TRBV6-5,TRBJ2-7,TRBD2,CASSKRLAPSYEQYF,TGTGCCAGCAGTAAGAGACTAGCGCCCTCCTACGAGCAGTACTTC
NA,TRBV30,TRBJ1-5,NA,CAWSFSGPQHF,TGTGCCTGGAGTTTCTCGGGGCCCCAGCATTTT
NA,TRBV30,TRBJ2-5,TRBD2,CAWSGAGGGETQYF,TGTGCCTGGAGTGGGGCGGGAGGAGGCGAGACCCAGTACTTC
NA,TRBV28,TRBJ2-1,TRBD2,CASSLFPGTSASNEQFF,TGTGCCAGCAGTTTATTTCCCGGGACTAGCGCTTCCAATGAGCAGTTCTTC
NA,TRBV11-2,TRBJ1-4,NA,CASSLDPGGTNEKLFF,TGTGCCAGCAGCTTAGATCCTGGGGGGACTAATGAAAAACTGTTTTTT
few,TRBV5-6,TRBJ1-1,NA,CASSLEEVWTEAFF,TGTGCCAGCAGCTTGGAAGAGGTGTGGACTGAAGCTTTCTTT
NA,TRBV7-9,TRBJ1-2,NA,CASSPTPINYGYTF,TGTGCCAGCAGCCCAACACCGATTAACTATGGCTACACCTTC
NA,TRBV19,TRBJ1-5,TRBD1,CASSTQGDQPQHF,TGTGCCAGTAGTACCCAGGGGGATCAGCCCCAGCATTTT
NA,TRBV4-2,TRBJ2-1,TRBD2,CASSQDVRPSGTTYNEQFF,TGTGCCAGCAGCCAAGATGTTAGGCCTAGCGGGACTACATACAATGAGCAGTTCTTC
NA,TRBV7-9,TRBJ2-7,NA,CASSPGWQGVHEQYF,TGTGCCAGCAGCCCCGGGTGGCAAGGGGTCCACGAGCAGTACTTC
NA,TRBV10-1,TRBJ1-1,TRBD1,CASSDARGRMNTEAFF,TGCGCCAGCAGTGACGCCAGGGGGCGGATGAACACTGAAGCTTTCTTT
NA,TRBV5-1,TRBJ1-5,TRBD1,CASSLSARGASNQPQHF,TGCGCCAGCAGCTTGTCGGCCAGGGGGGCGAGCAATCAGCCCCAGCATTTT
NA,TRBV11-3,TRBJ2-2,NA,CASSRGYETGELFF,TGTGCCAGCAGCAGGGGGTATGAAACCGGGGAGCTGTTTTTT
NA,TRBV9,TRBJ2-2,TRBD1,CASSVATGGVRNTGELFF,TGTGCCAGCAGCGTAGCGACAGGGGGCGTCAGAAACACCGGGGAGCTGTTTTTT
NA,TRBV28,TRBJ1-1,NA,CASLTTRWGWRETEAFF,TGTGCCAGCCTTACGACCCGTTGGGGCTGGAGGGAAACTGAAGCTTTCTTT
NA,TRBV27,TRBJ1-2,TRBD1,CASSFTGVGGYTF,TGTGCCAGCAGTTTCACAGGGGTGGGGGGCTACACCTTC
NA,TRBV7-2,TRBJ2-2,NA,CASSLTGTGELFF,TGTGCCAGCAGCTTAACGGGGACCGGGGAGCTGTTTTTT
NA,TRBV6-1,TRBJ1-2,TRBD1,CASSEWVTGIGYGYTF,TGTGCCAGCAGTGAATGGGTGACAGGGATCGGCTATGGCTACACCTTC
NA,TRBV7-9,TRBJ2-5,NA,CASSLNRETQYF,TGTGCCAGCAGCTTAAACAGAGAGACCCAGTACTTC
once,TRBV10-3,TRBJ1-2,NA,CASRVGGTRGYTF,TGTGCCTCCCGCGTTGGGGGGACTCGGGGCTACACCTTC
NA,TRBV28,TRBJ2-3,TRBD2,CASGSSGVTSTDTQYF,TGTGCCAGCGGGTCTAGCGGAGTGACTAGCACAGATACGCAGTATTTT
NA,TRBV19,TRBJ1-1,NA,CASSGFGTEAFF,TGTGCCAGTTCGGGGTTTGGTACTGAAGCTTTCTTT
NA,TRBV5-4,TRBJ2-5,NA,CASSLGPQGLETQYF,TGTGCCAGCAGCTTGGGACCCCAGGGGCTAGAGACCCAGTACTTC
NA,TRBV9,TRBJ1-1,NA,CASSVVLGGITEAFF,TGTGCCAGCAGCGTAGTACTGGGGGGGATCACTGAAGCTTTCTTT
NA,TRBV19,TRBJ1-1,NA,CASKLASEAFF,TGTGCCAGTAAACTTGCCTCTGAAGCTTTCTTT
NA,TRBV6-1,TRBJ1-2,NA,CASSEYGTRYGYTF,TGTGCCAGCAGTGAATATGGGACACGATATGGCTACACCTTC
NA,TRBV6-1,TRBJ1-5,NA,CASSLEGRGDQPQHF,TGTGCCAGCAGTCTTGAGGGGCGGGGAGATCAGCCCCAGCATTTT
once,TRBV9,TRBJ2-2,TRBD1,CASSVPRTGNTGELFF,TGTGCCAGCAGCGTACCTCGGACAGGGAACACCGGGGAGCTGTTTTTT
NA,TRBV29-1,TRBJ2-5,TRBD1,CSVEQGAQVETQYF,TGCAGCGTTGAGCAGGGGGCGCAGGTTGAGACCCAGTACTTC
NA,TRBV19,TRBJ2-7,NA,CASSITAGEGYEQYF,TGTGCCAGTAGTATAACCGCAGGGGAAGGCTACGAGCAGTACTTC
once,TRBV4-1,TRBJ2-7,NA,CASSHSSYEQYF,TGCGCCAGCAGCCACAGCTCCTACGAGCAGTACTTC
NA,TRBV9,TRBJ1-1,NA,CASSGRQPNTEAFF,TGTGCCAGCAGCGGTAGACAGCCGAACACTGAAGCTTTCTTT
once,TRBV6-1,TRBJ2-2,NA,CASSDIRSKFAGELFF,TGTGCCAGCAGTGACATAAGAAGCAAGTTTGCCGGGGAGCTGTTTTTT
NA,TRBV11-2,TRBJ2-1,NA,CASSRPQGEQFF,TGTGCCAGCAGCAGGCCTCAGGGCGAGCAGTTCTTC
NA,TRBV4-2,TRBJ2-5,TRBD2,CASSQVSGSGEETQYF,TGTGCCAGCAGCCAAGTTAGCGGGAGCGGGGAAGAGACCCAGTACTTC
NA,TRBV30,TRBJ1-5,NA,CAWSVGRRRNQPQHF,TGTGCCTGGAGCGTTGGTAGGAGACGCAATCAGCCCCAGCATTTT
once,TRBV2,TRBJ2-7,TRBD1,CASSGDRGAIVYEQYF,TGTGCCAGCAGTGGGGACAGGGGAGCGATCGTGTACGAGCAGTACTTC
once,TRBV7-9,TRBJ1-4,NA,CASSLKVSGHNEKLFF,TGTGCCAGCAGCTTAAAGGTGTCAGGGCATAATGAAAAACTGTTTTTT
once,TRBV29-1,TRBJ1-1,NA,CSVEGQPNTEAFF,TGCAGCGTTGAAGGACAGCCGAACACTGAAGCTTTCTTT
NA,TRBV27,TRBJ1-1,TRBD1,CASSSRTGGWKNTEAFF,TGTGCCAGCAGTTCTCGGACAGGGGGTTGGAAGAACACTGAAGCTTTCTTT
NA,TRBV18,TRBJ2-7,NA,CASSPIPRGLLADMIGVYF,TGTGCCAGCTCACCCATCCCCCGCGGTTTACTAGCAGACATGATTGGGGTCTACTTC
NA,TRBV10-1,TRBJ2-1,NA,CASSEGGLQRRSSGNEQFF,TGCGCCAGCAGTGAAGGGGGACTACAAAGGCGCTCTAGTGGCAATGAGCAGTTCTTC
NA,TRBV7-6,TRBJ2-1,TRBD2,CASSLYGRESSYNEQFF,TGTGCCAGCAGCTTATATGGGAGGGAAAGCTCCTACAATGAGCAGTTCTTC
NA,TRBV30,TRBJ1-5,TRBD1,CAWNPGQGRQPQHF,TGTGCCTGGAATCCTGGACAGGGGCGTCAGCCCCAGCATTTT
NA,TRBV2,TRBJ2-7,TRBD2,CASSGGGRGFYEQYF,TGTGCCAGCAGTGGGGGCGGGAGAGGTTTCTACGAGCAGTACTTC
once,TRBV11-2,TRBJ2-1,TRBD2,CASSLGGRLAGLNEQFF,TGTGCCAGCAGCTTAGGGGGGAGACTAGCGGGACTTAATGAGCAGTTCTTC
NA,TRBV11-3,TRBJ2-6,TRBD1,CASSPGDSYSPSGANVLTF,TGTGCCAGCAGCCCAGGGGACAGTTATAGCCCCTCTGGGGCCAACGTCCTGACTTTC
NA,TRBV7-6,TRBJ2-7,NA,CASSQGRGYEQYF,TGTGCCAGCAGCCAGGGCAGGGGCTACGAGCAGTACTTC
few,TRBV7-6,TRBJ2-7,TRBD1,CASSFGRQGGSYEQYF,TGTGCCAGCAGCTTTGGGAGACAGGGGGGGTCCTACGAGCAGTACTTC
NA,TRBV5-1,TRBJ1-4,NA,CASRVQSANEKLFF,TGCGCCAGCAGGGTTCAATCAGCTAATGAAAAACTGTTTTTT
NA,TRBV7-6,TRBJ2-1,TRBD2,CASSLAGGEQFF,TGTGCCAGCAGCTTAGCGGGAGGGGAGCAGTTCTTC
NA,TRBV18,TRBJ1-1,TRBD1,CASSPGTVGTEAFF,TGTGCCAGCTCGCCCGGGACAGTGGGGACTGAAGCTTTCTTT
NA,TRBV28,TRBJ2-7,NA,CASSLPVHEQYF,TGTGCCAGCAGTTTGCCAGTCCACGAGCAGTACTTC
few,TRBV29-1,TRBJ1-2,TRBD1,CSVEGQLYYGYTF,TGCAGCGTTGAGGGACAGCTCTACTATGGCTACACCTTC
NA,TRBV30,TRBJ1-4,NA,CAWRQGSNEKLFF,TGTGCCTGGAGGCAGGGGTCTAATGAAAAACTGTTTTTT